The 4 T cell receptor beta chains below all came from one sample that was sequenced in a study of blood T cells in healthy people across ages. Using a J-beta primer mix together with a sample-barcoded 5' primer, a second PCR was run for roughly 7 to 12 cycles. TCRdb reanalysed the 5' RACE reads using MiXCR and keeps one entry per CDR3 protein. The sample contains 1.5 million to 2 million distinct CDR3 sequences, about 50% of which appear only once. Sequenced material: blood. The receptors derive from a woman between 35 and 50 years old in good health.

With regard to this clonotype: Given a much more abundant clone one base away, this may be a read error. The rearrangement links TRBV7-3 to TRBJ2-1; 11 bases map to TRBD1. The V gene's germline CDR1 is SGHTA and CDR2 FQGTGA. CDR3 length: 14 residues. Trimming took 7 bases from V and 8 from J; bases not matched to a gene: 7. CDR3 sequence reads: CASTSGQGVYEQFF. The CDR3 region has the DNA TGTGCCAGCACCTCGGGACAGGGGGTGTATGAGCAGTTCTTC.

This clonotype was counted a few times. The chain recombines TRBV27 with TRBJ2-6; possibly TRBD2 for D (6 bases). Trimming took off 6 bases at V and 0 bases at J, with 12 bases between the two ends. The CDR3 loop spans 16 amino acids. Germline V gene data show CDR1 as MNHEY and CDR2 as SMNVEV (reference sequence). The CDR3 DNA reads TGTGCCAGCAGGGGACTGGATAGCTCTGGGGCCAACGTCCTGACTTTC. It encodes CASRGLDSSGANVLTF. Using reference TRBV27 and TRBJ2-6 for the parts outside the CDR3, the full variable domain is EAQVTQNPRYLITVTGKKLTVTCSQNMNHEYMSWYRQDPGLGLRQIYYSMNVEVTDKGDVPEGYKVSRKEKRNFPLILESPSPNQTSLYFCASRGLDSSGANVLTFGAGSRLTVL.

This clonotype was seen a handful of times. The chain is built from TRBV24-1 and TRBJ2-1; the D is unclear. V lost 4 bases to trimming and J lost 0 bases, with 6 bases between them. CDR1 is KGHDR and CDR2 is SFDVKD in the germline V gene. This CDR3 is built from 14 residues. The chain's CDR3 is CATSESDSYNEQFF. The CDR3 nucleotides read TGTGCCACCAGTGAAAGCGACTCCTACAATGAGCAGTTCTTC.

The rearrangement links TRBV2 to TRBJ1-1; 8 bases align to TRBD1. V lost 2 bases and J lost 6; bases outside the gene matches: 8. This CDR3 comprises 15 residues. The germline gives CDR1 SNHLY, CDR2 FYNNEI. The CDR3 DNA reads TGTGCCAGCAGTGAAATGGCGGACAGGGACCCTGAAGCTTTCTTT. Translation: CASSEMADRDPEAFF.